Listed here is a single T cell receptor beta chain. The antigen remains undetermined. Measured with immunoSEQ multiplex PCR; TCRdb has only the in-frame clones, and not every one. The sample gives some 140,000 clones, 70% to 90% of which show up once; about 2.2% is in the top ten. This specimen comes from a study of cytomegalovirus exposure and HLA in healthy donors. Overall study context: The 120 validation repertoires were produced on the same platform as the roughly 670 repertoires of the first cohort. This was reported in a later analysis. Study conclusions and caveats: A few of the chains that were CMV-associated were confirmed in vitro to be specific for CMV antigens. The study put about 180 TCR beta chains on its list as cytomegalovirus-associated. Reportedly, cytomegalovirus status was diagnosed with high sensitivity and specificity.

The CDR3 sequence is 12 residues long. V was cut by 0 bases and J by 6 bases, with 5 bases left in between. CDR1 SGHRS and CDR2 YFSETQ come from the germline V gene. The sample consisted of PBMCs. The sequence was collected from a human donor in good health. This chain uses TRBV5-1 with TRBJ2-3; D remains unclear. CDR3 loop: CASSLELDTQYF. CDR3 nucleotide sequence: TGCGCCAGCAGCTTGGAACTGGATACGCAGTATTTT.